A selection of T cell receptor beta chains follows, all from one sample in a study of shared clonotypes between healthy human individuals. Assay: immunoSEQ multiplex PCR; the TCRdb copy retains only in-frame clones and omits some. The sample holds 800,000 or so clones, roughly 96% seen once. Sequencing was carried out using naive CD8+ T cells sorted from blood. The receptor set was obtained from a man aged 25 to 45 in good health. CDR3s leave out the opening cysteine and the closing phenylalanine or tryptophan. Clone size appears in some rows only: once, few, many, or a class for an expanded clone.

j_call clone_size v_call cdr3_aa
TRBJ2-1 . TRBV27 ASRQFNPYNEQF
TRBJ2-2 once TRBV7-9 ASRQQGTGELF
TRBJ1-1 . TRBV7-7 ASSLVGTENTEAF
TRBJ2-3 once TRBV27 ASSSPRDRAKRKDTQY
TRBJ1-2 . TRBV5-4 ASSLGTGDGGYT
TRBJ2-5 . TRBV9 ASSHMERGQETQY
TRBJ2-2 once TRBV6-4 ASTDTNTGELF
TRBJ1-5 . TRBV6-6 ASSPGGGQGPQH
TRBJ2-1 once TRBV11-2 ASFTLGGSYNEQF
TRBJ2-5 . TRBV5-1 ASSQHKTSPTTPKETQY
TRBJ2-5 . TRBV7-6 ASSPRRTSGRAGGETQY
TRBJ2-7 . TRBV18 ASSPGHSYEQY
TRBJ2-3 . TRBV5-1 ASSLEGLAGGADTQY
TRBJ2-4 . TRBV18 ASPRTGPPLAKNIQY
TRBJ1-1 . TRBV2 ASSGGGQRVSVEAF
TRBJ1-4 once TRBV27 ASSRTGPTNEKLF
TRBJ2-1 . TRBV27 ASSLTSGRNEQF
TRBJ1-1 . TRBV5-1 ASSQEMERREEAF
TRBJ1-2 . TRBV30 AWSASGTGVYGYT
TRBJ2-7 . TRBV7-7 ASSLGYRGDHEQY
TRBJ2-1 few TRBV27 ASSATKRVLF
TRBJ2-1 . TRBV7-9 ASSPYASTNEQF
TRBJ2-7 . TRBV6-1 ASSVDSFAYEQY
TRBJ1-2 . TRBV9 ASSLLPGQGASGYT
TRBJ1-3 once TRBV9 ASSDSGNTIY
TRBJ2-1 . TRBV27 ASSLTLETGPVYNEQF
TRBJ2-7 . TRBV27 ASSFQQGLLYEQY
TRBJ1-2 . TRBV28 ASSQDRGYGYT
TRBJ2-7 . TRBV14 ASSQVTGPYEQY
TRBJ1-1 . TRBV2 ASGYGMNTEAF
TRBJ2-2 once TRBV5-5 ASRLNFGHGQGSTGELF
TRBJ2-1 . TRBV19 ASSIGLQGQF
TRBJ1-1 . TRBV4-1 ASSQITGTEAF
TRBJ1-1 . TRBV29-1 SVWDRGHAEAF
TRBJ1-2 once TRBV7-8 ASSPPLGSPKYGYT
TRBJ2-5 . TRBV7-6 ASSLARVAGEETQY
TRBJ2-7 . TRBV29-1 SAGQGDYEQY
TRBJ1-4 . TRBV29-1 SVEDRAANEKLF
TRBJ1-1 . TRBV2 ATQPWTEAF
TRBJ2-7 . TRBV5-1 ASSLGPGSFYEQY
TRBJ1-2 . TRBV23-1 ASSQRQNYGYT
TRBJ1-2 . TRBV11-2 ASSLAGQGHYGYT
TRBJ2-1 . TRBV15 ATSRVSGNEQF
TRBJ2-3 . TRBV6-1 ASSRQGRTDTQY
TRBJ1-3 . TRBV11-2 ASGTQDEPLGNTIY
TRBJ1-5 . TRBV4-1 ASSQDGQTGQPQH
TRBJ1-1 . TRBV5-5 ASRKGDWNTEAF
TRBJ2-7 . TRBV28 ASSQDRRIHEQY
TRBJ2-7 . TRBV4-3 ASSHGTGDDEQY
TRBJ1-2 . TRBV6-6 ASSYNAGTGEGYT
TRBJ2-5 . TRBV2 ASSTLAGGYQETQY
TRBJ2-7 . TRBV7-6 ASSLAGDSYEQY
TRBJ2-1 . TRBV27 ASRYTGSTYNEQF
TRBJ2-1 . TRBV11-2 ASSLGTSGRYNEQF
TRBJ2-1 . TRBV9 ASSPPGSYNEQF